The entry below describes one T cell receptor (beta chain). This CDR3 comprises 15 residues. Looked up from germline, CDR1 is SGHAT and CDR2 is FQNNGV. The germline V and J ends were trimmed by 5 bases and 4 bases, with 15 bases remaining between them. The authors' processing: Amplification of reference gene primers provided the estimated nucleated cell counts. The protocol was immunoSEQ multiplex PCR, while the TCRdb copy is restricted to in-frame clones and leaves out a portion. The DNA was the basis for D and trimming; V, J and clone size are from that table. The repertoire holds about 62,000 clones, with 70% to 90% as singletons. The entry originates in a study of blood T cell repertoires in COVID-19. Background on the study: Some COVID-19 samples were acute and others convalescent; all came from the United States, Italy and Spain. T cells, B-cell-depleted T cells, or PBMCs supplied cDNA or gDNA.

The chain uses TRBV11-2 and TRBJ2-1; the D gene is possibly TRBD2 (6 bases). Source material: peripheral blood. This TCR derives from a woman older than 75 with acute or convalescent COVID-19. CDR3 DNA sequence: TGTGCCAGCAGCGCCCGGACTGGGGGGTACAATGAGCAGTTCTTC. Translated, it gives CASSARTGGYNEQFF.